This TCR beta chain was captured by sequencing in a study of OX40 agonist ivuxolimab in advanced cancers. Study-wide context: Treatment of patients was with ivuxolimab, an agonistic anti-OX40 (CD134) antibody. Three patients got partial responses; one had hepatocellular carcinoma and two had cutaneous melanoma. Whole-study results and caveats: The average count of expanded clones was higher among CD8+ T cells than among CD4+. Also present in some nonresponders was a low level of normalized T-cell clonal expansion.

About this clone itself: Its cognate antigen is unknown.

This table comes from immunoSEQ multiplex PCR, and its TCRdb copy is limited to in-frame clones, with some not included. The repertoire holds 75,000 to 95,000 clones, with over 80% as singletons. Germline V gene sequence: CDR1 MNHEY, CDR2 SVGAGI. The CDR3 totals 15 residues. The sequenced sample was CD4+ or CD8+ T cells sorted from blood, obtained in a trial of the OX40 agonist ivuxolimab. The gene calls are TRBV6-5 and TRBJ2-5; the D gene is possibly TRBD1 (7 bases). The DNA end lines up better with TRBJ2-7; the J call may be wrong. This clonotype originated in an adult with an advanced solid tumor such as melanoma, head and neck, liver or kidney cancer. The CDR3 loop is CASSYLTGEVYEQYF. The CDR3 DNA reads as TGTGCCAGCAGTTACCTAACAGGGGAGGTCTACGAGCAGTACTTC.